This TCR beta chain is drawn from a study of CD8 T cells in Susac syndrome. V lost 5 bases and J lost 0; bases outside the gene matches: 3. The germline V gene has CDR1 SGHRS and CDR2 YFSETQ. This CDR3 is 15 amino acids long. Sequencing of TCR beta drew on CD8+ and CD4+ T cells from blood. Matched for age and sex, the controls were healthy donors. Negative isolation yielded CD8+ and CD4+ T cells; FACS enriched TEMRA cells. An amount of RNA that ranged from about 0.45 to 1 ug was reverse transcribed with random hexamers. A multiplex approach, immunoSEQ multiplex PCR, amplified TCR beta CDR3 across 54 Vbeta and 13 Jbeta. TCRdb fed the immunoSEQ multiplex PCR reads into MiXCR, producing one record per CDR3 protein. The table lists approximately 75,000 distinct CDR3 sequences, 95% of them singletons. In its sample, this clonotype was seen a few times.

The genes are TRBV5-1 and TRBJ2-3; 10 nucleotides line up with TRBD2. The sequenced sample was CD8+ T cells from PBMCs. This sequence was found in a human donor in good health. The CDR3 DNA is TGCGCCAGCAGACGAGCGGGGGGGAGCACAGATACGCAGTATTTT. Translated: CASRRAGGSTDTQYF.